This is a list of T cell receptor beta chains from one sample in a study of T-cell reconstitution after alpha-beta-depleted transplantation in children. From the PCR reads, TCRdb called clonotypes with MiXCR, one entry per CDR3 protein. In the table there are approximately 510,000 distinct CDR3 sequences, 15% to 20% of which are singletons. This sample comprised PBMCs from the stem cell graft donor, obtained from the stem cell graft. Receptor source: a human donor who donated a stem cell graft to a child with acute lymphoblastic leukemia. Both conserved end residues are part of each CDR3. A D gene is named only where the DNA matches it firmly. The listing skips clone size in some rows; elsewhere it reads once, few, many or a size class.

TRBD2	TRBJ2-3	NA	TRBV3-1	TGTGCCAGCAGCGGCGAGCGGGAGTCCCACACAGATACGCAGTATTTT	CASSGERESHTDTQYF
NA	TRBJ2-1	NA	TRBV7-9	TGTGCCAGCAGCCCCCCTCCCGGGACTTCTCCCTACAATGAGCAGTTCTTC	CASSPPPGTSPYNEQFF
TRBD2	TRBJ2-2	few	TRBV20-1	TGCAGTGGACTCGGCGGGAGGGCCTCCGGGGAGCTGTTTTTT	CSGLGGRASGELFF
NA	TRBJ2-6	few	TRBV5-1	TGCGCCAGCAGCGGATCAGGGGTCTCGACCTCTGGGGCCAACGTCCTGACTTTC	CASSGSGVSTSGANVLTF
NA	TRBJ1-3	NA	TRBV5-1	TGCGCCAGCAGCTTGGCGGGTGCTCTTTCTGGAAACACCATATATTTT	CASSLAGALSGNTIYF
NA	TRBJ2-3	few	TRBV5-1	TGCGCCAGCAGCCGGGACCTCCGGGATACGCAGTATTTT	CASSRDLRDTQYF
NA	TRBJ1-5	NA	TRBV4-1	TGCGCCACCCGTGCGGTCTTCGGCAATCAGCCCCAGCATTTT	CATRAVFGNQPQHF
NA	TRBJ2-7	NA	TRBV7-6	TGTGCCAGCAGCCCGATAGGGTACGAGCAGTACTTC	CASSPIGYEQYF
NA	TRBJ2-7	few	TRBV10-3	TGTGCCATCAGCCACCTCAAAAGGTCCCACTCCTACGAGCAGTACTTC	CAISHLKRSHSYEQYF
NA	TRBJ2-5	few	TRBV6-1	TGTGCCAGCCCACGGAACAGTCAAGAGACCCAGTACTTC	CASPRNSQETQYF
TRBD1	TRBJ1-1	NA	TRBV12-3/TRBV12-4	TGTGCCAGCAGCTCGCCGACAGGGGGCCCTGAAGCTTTCTTT	CASSSPTGGPEAFF
NA	TRBJ1-4	few	TRBV5-1	TGCGCCAGCAGCTTGGCCCAAATCGGCAGTTACGCAACTAATGAAAAACTGTTTTTT	CASSLAQIGSYATNEKLFF
TRBD1	TRBJ2-7	NA	TRBV11-2	TGTGCCAGCAGCCGAGGACAGGGGAGCTCCTACGAGCAGTACTTC	CASSRGQGSSYEQYF
NA	TRBJ1-5	NA	TRBV6-5	TGTGCCAGCAGCGTCACCCCGGTCGGGCAGCCCCAGCATTTT	CASSVTPVGQPQHF